The clone carrying this T cell receptor (beta chain) was recorded many times. These data are taken from a study of T-cell reconstitution after alpha-beta-depleted transplantation in children. Looked up from germline, CDR1 is ENHRY and CDR2 is SYGVKD. Unmatched junction bases numbered 5, after V lost 2 bases and J lost 6 bases. CDR3 length: 15 amino acids. The TCRbeta library incorporated unique molecular identifiers. MiXCR was run by TCRdb on the PCR reads, yielding one entry per CDR3 protein. The sample lists roughly 610,000 distinct CDR3 sequences; about 10% were seen once. The receptor's source is a human donor who donated a stem cell graft to a child with acute myeloid leukemia. Sequenced here: PBMCs from the stem cell graft donor, sampled from the stem cell graft. The chain is built from TRBV10-3 and TRBJ2-5, with 11 bases that match TRBD1. CDR3 sequence (DNA): TGTGCCATCAGTGAGCCAGGGACAGGGGGTAAGACCCAGTACTTC. Translating it yields CAISEPGTGGKTQYF.